Presented here are 13 T cell receptor beta chains from one specimen sequenced in a study of blood T cell repertoires in COVID-19. Using immunoSEQ multiplex PCR, the repertoire was profiled, and TCRdb retains in-frame clones only, with some absent. The sample has 200,000 or so clones; around 84% are singletons. The specimen sequenced was peripheral blood. These receptors were collected from a human donor in a cohort sampled during active COVID-19.

This clone was observed a handful of times. The V gene is TRBV7-2, the J gene TRBJ2-1; 10 bases match TRBD2. The CDR3 totals 15 residues. V lost 4 bases and J lost 5; bases outside the gene matches: 5. CDR1 is SGHTA and CDR2 is FQGNSA in the germline V gene. CDR3 bases: TGTGCCAGCAGCTCAAGACTAGCGGGCAACAATGAGCAGTTCTTC. This codes for CASSSRLAGNNEQFF.

This clone came up once. This chain uses TRBV13 with TRBJ2-2; D might be TRBD1 (6 bases). The CDR3 is 15 residues long. Germline CDR1 reads PRHDT; CDR2 reads FYEKMQ (reference sequence). V dropped 1 base and J dropped 6 bases, with 12 bases sitting between them. Written as DNA, the CDR3 is TGTGCCAGCAGCTTAGAGACAGGTGGAGCCGGGGAGCTGTTTTTT. This codes for CASSLETGGAGELFF.

The chain recombines TRBV7-3 with TRBJ2-5, with D possibly being TRBD1 (7 bases). Germline values: CDR1 SGHTA, CDR2 FQGTGA. V was cut by 5 bases and J by 7 bases, with 26 bases left in between. The CDR3 consists of 17 residues. The CDR3 DNA reads TGTGCCAGCAGCCCAGGGGGGACAAGGGTTGGGTTAGGGACCCAGTACTTC. Its translation: CASSPGGTRVGLGTQYF.

A note on this clone: Since a much larger clone is just one base distant, this may be a read error. The chain uses TRBV27 and TRBJ2-2; D is unclear. CDR1 and CDR2 from the germline V gene are MNHEY and SMNVEV (reference sequence). This CDR3 comprises 12 residues. V lost 4 bases, J lost 4 bases, and 4 bases lay in between. The CDR3 protein is CASSYSTGELFF. The CDR3 region has the DNA TGTGCCAGCAGTTACTCCACCGGGGAGCTGTTTTTT.

The chain has TRBV28 and TRBJ1-1, with 8 bases identical to TRBD1. The CDR3 runs 15 residues. Germline-derived CDR1 and CDR2 are MDHEN and SYDVKM. The V gene end was trimmed by 4 bases and the J gene end by 6 bases; junction bases not matched to a gene: 10. CDR3 sequence (DNA): TGTGCCAGCAGTTCTCCAGGGGGCGGGTGGGCTGAAGCTTTCTTT. Residues: CASSSPGGGWAEAFF. Filled out from reference TRBV28 and TRBJ1-1, the complete variable domain reads DVKVTQSSRYLVKRTGEKVFLECVQDMDHENMFWYRQDPGLGLRLIYFSYDVKMKEKGDIPEGYSVSREKKERFSLILESASTNQTSMYLCASSSPGGGWAEAFFGQGTRLTVV.

The chain recombines TRBV6-6 with TRBJ1-3; TRBD1 aligns across 8 bases. CDR1 is MNHNY, CDR2 SVGAGI, per germline (reference sequence). The CDR3 is made up of 15 amino acids. The J segment lost 2 bases and the V segment lost 7 bases, leaving 7 bases of the junction unmatched. The CDR3 sequence is CASIQGGAAGNTIYF. The CDR3 DNA follows: TGTGCCAGCATACAGGGGGGCGCGGCTGGAAACACCATATATTTT.

The chain links TRBV3-1 (or the pseudogene TRBV3-2) to TRBJ2-1; D gene uncertain. V shed 0 bases and J shed 14 bases, with 11 bases lying between them. The length of the CDR3 is 12 residues. Germline loops: CDR1 LGHDT, CDR2 YNNKEL (reference sequence). This CDR3 reads CASSQDRPFKFF. CDR3 sequence (DNA): TGTGCCAGCAGCCAAGACCGTCCGTTTAAGTTCTTC.

CDR3 protein: CSVDLEGSNYGYTF. The CDR3 DNA reads as TGCAGCGTTGACTTAGAGGGTTCTAACTATGGCTACACCTTC. The V call is TRBV29-1, the J call TRBJ1-2; D unclear. The CDR3 is 14 amino acids. V lost 3 bases, J lost 0 bases, and 11 bases lay in between. Looked up from germline, CDR1 is SQVTM and CDR2 is ANQGSEA.

This clone was observed a handful of times. V is TRBV13 and J is TRBJ1-3; D is possibly TRBD1 (5 bases). V was clipped by 5 bases and J by 2 bases, with 19 bases between them. The CDR3 spans 17 residues. Germline V gene data show CDR1 as PRHDT and CDR2 as FYEKMQ (reference sequence). The CDR3 nucleotides are TGTGCCAGCAGCCTTCGCCTCAGGGCAGGAGCTGGAAACACCATATATTTT. This encodes CASSLRLRAGAGNTIYF.

The chain employs TRBV9 and TRBJ1-2, with a weak D call TRBD1 (5 bases). CDR1 and CDR2 (germline): SGDLS, YYNGEE. This CDR3 is built from 17 residues. Trimming stripped 3 bases from V and 3 bases from J, with 21 bases between. DNA of the CDR3: TGTGCCAGCAGCGGAGTACCGACAGCCCGAGATCACTATGGCTACACCTTC. Amino acid sequence: CASSGVPTARDHYGYTF.

The rearrangement uses TRBV28 and TRBJ1-2, with D maybe TRBD1 (5 bases). Germline-derived CDR1 and CDR2 are MDHEN and SYDVKM. The CDR3 runs to 14 residues. Trimming took off 6 bases at V and 2 bases at J, with 13 bases between the two ends. The CDR3 coding sequence is TGTGCCAGCAGCAAATCAGGGTCAAACTATGGCTACACCTTC. Residues: CASSKSGSNYGYTF.

This chain links TRBV11-2 with TRBJ2-5, with 9 bases identical to TRBD2. Trimming at V came to 5 bases and at J to 5 bases, leaving 6 bases not matched to a gene. This CDR3 is built from 14 residues. The germline V gene encodes CDR1 SGHAT and CDR2 FQNNGV. CDR3 coding DNA: TGTGCCAGCAGCCCTGGGACTAGCACCGAGACCCAGTACTTC. Translation gives CASSPGTSTETQYF.

The chain recombines TRBV27 with TRBJ1-2; TRBD1 might be the D (6 bases). The V end was cut by 3 bases, the J end by 3 bases, with 17 bases between. The CDR3 length is 16 residues. Germline CDR1 reads MNHEY; CDR2 reads SMNVEV (reference sequence). The CDR3: CASSFSPGGGHYGYTF. CDR3 bases: TGTGCCAGCAGTTTTTCCCCGGGAGGGGGGCACTATGGCTACACCTTC.